Below, one T cell receptor beta chain is given with its context. As originally analysed: Counts of nucleated cells, estimated from reference gene primer amplification, were obtained. The data were produced by immunoSEQ multiplex PCR, yet TCRdb's version contains in-frame clones alone and is incomplete. V, J and clone size were drawn from that table, and D and trimming were deduced from the DNA. This sample has about 87,000 clones, with around 86% found just once. The data derive from a study of blood T cell repertoires in COVID-19. Study in general: Samples of COVID-19 (acute and convalescent) were obtained from the United States, Italy and Spain. From T cells, B-cell-depleted T cells, or PBMCs came the material, which was cDNA or gDNA.

The CDR3 consists of 16 residues. With 4 bases clipped from V and 7 bases from J, the junction kept 7 bases outside the gene matches. Germline V gene data show CDR1 as MNHNY and CDR2 as SVGAGI (reference sequence). This sequence was found in a woman aged 70-85 years with acute or convalescent COVID-19. The chain carries TRBV6-6 and TRBJ1-4, with 12 nucleotides matching TRBD1. The sample taken for sequencing was peripheral blood. CDR3 nucleotides: TGTGCCAGCAGTTCGGGACAGGGGGCAGGGGGTGAAAAACTGTTTTTT. Its protein is CASSSGQGAGGEKLFF.